These 4 T cell receptor beta chains originate from one sample sequenced in a study of cytomegalovirus exposure and HLA in healthy donors. The study ran its PCR with 60 Vbeta and 13 Jbeta primers. Profiling relied on immunoSEQ multiplex PCR, and the TCRdb table lists in-frame clones only, not all of them. The sample shows 150,000 or so clones, 70% to 80% of them seen only once. The sample was PBMCs. Receptor source: a man aged 25-40 years in good health and CMV-seropositive.

This chain joins TRBV6-5 and TRBJ1-2; 8 bases agree with TRBD1. The J segment lost 4 bases and the V segment lost 5 bases, leaving 6 bases of the junction unmatched. This CDR3 is built from 14 residues. Germline values: CDR1 MNHEY, CDR2 SVGAGI. DNA of the CDR3: TGTGCCAGCAGTCCGGACAGGGAAGGCTATGGCTACACCTTC. Translation gives CASSPDREGYGYTF.

This sequence joins TRBV5-1 and TRBJ2-3; 8 bases align to TRBD2. Germline CDR1 and CDR2: SGHRS and YFSETQ. V dropped 1 base and J dropped 5; count of bases not matched to a gene: 12. The CDR3 sequence is 17 residues long. The CDR3 loop reads CASSLPGLVPGRDTQYF. The CDR3 DNA follows: TGCGCCAGCAGCTTGCCGGGACTAGTCCCCGGGAGAGATACGCAGTATTTT. Filled out from reference TRBV5-1 and TRBJ2-3, the complete variable domain reads KAGVTQTPRYLIKTRGQQVTLSCSPISGHRSVSWYQQTPGQGLQFLFEYFSETQRNKGNFPGRFSGRQFSNSRSEMNVSTLELGDSALYLCASSLPGLVPGRDTQYFGPGTRLTVL.

This clone was seen only a few times. Other nucleotide sequences in the sample specify the same CDR3. The chain employs TRBV7-8 and TRBJ2-7; 9 bases agree with TRBD1. The germline V gene has CDR1 SGHVS and CDR2 FQNEAQ. V trimming: 5 bases; J trimming: 0 bases; junction bases outside the gene matches: 5. This CDR3 is built from 15 residues. CDR3 nucleotide sequence: TGTGCCAGCAGCGAGGGACAGGGACCCTCCTACGAGCAGTACTTC. The encoded protein is CASSEGQGPSYEQYF.

In its sample, this clone was seen once. This chain uses TRBV6-1 with TRBJ2-3, with D possibly being TRBD2 (5 bases). The CDR3 is made up of 15 amino acids. The V end lost 4 bases, the J end lost 5 bases, and 16 bases lay between the germline ends. In germline, CDR1 is MNHNS, CDR2 SASEGT. DNA for the CDR3: TGTGCCAGCAGTGCGCGGACTCGGGTGGGAGATACGCAGTATTTT. Protein sequence: CASSARTRVGDTQYF.